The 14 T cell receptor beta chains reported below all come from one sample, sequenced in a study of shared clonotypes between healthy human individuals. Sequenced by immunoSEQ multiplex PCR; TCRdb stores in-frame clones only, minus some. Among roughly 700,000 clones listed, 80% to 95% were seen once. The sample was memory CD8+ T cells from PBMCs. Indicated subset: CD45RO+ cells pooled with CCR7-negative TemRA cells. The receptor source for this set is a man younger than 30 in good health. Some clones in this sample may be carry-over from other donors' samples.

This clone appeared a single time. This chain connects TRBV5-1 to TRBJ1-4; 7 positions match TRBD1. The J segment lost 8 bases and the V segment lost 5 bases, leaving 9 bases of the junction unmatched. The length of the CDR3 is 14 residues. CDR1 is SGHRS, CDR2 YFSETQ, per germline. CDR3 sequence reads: CASSFQGQTEKLFF. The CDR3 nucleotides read TGCGCCAGCAGTTTTCAGGGACAGACAGAAAAACTGTTTTTT.

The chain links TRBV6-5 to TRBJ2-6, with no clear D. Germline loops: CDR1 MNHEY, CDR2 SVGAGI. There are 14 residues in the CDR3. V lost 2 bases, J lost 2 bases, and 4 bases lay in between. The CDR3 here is CASSYIAGANVLTF. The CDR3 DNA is TGTGCCAGCAGTTACATAGCTGGGGCCAACGTCCTGACTTTC.

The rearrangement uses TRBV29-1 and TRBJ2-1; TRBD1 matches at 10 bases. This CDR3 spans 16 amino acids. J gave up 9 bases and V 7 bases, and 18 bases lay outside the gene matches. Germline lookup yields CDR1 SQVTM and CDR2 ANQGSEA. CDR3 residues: CSAGPSTGGRGGEQFF. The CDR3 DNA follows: TGCAGCGCCGGACCCTCGACAGGGGGCAGAGGAGGTGAGCAGTTCTTC.

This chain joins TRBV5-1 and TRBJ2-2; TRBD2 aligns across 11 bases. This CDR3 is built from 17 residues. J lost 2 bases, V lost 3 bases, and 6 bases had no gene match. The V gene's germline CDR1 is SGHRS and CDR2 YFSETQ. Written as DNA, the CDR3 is TGCGCCAGCAGCTGGAGGCTAGCGGGAGGAAACACCGGGGAGCTGTTTTTT. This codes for CASSWRLAGGNTGELFF.

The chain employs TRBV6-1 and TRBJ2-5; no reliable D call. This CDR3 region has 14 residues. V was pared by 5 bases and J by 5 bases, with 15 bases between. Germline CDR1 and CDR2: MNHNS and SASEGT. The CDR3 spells CASSPPGEPETQYF. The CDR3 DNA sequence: TGTGCCAGCAGTCCCCCCGGAGAACCGGAGACCCAGTACTTC.

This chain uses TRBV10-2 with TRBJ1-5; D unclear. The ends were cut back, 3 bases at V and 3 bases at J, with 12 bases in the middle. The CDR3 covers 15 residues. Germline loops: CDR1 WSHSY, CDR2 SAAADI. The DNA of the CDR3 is TGCGCCAGCAGTGACTTTGGGCAGCCCAATCAGCCCCAGCATTTT. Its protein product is CASSDFGQPNQPQHF.

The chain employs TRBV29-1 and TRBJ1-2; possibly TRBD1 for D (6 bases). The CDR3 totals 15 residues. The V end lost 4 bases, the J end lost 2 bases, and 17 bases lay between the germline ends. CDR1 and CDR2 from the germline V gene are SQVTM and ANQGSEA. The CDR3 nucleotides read TGCAGCGTTGGGGACACTCTTGAGGGAAACTATGGCTACACCTTC. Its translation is CSVGDTLEGNYGYTF.

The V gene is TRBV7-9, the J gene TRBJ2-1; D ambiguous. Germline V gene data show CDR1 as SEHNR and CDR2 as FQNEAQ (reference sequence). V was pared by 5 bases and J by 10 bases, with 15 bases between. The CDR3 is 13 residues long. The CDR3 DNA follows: TGTGCCAGCAGCCCAGCCAGAATGGTCGAGCAGTTCTTC. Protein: CASSPARMVEQFF.

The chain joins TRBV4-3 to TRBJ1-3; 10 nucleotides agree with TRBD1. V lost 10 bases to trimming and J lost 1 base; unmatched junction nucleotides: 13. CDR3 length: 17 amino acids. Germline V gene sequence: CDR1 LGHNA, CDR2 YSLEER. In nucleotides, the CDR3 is TGCGCCACCTCTCCAGGGACAGGGGCTTTGTCTGGAAACACCATATATTTT. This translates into CATSPGTGALSGNTIYF.

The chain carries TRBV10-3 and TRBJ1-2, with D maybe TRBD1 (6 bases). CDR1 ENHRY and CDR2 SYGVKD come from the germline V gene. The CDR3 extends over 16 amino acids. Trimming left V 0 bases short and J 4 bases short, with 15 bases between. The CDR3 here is CAISESVGGGTYGYTF. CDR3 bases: TGTGCCATCAGTGAGTCGGTTGGAGGGGGAACCTATGGCTACACCTTC.

The DNA for the CDR3 is TGCGCCAGCAGCTTGGAGGCGTTACAGTTGAACACTGAAGCTTTCTTT. This translates into CASSLEALQLNTEAFF. The chain has TRBV5-1 and TRBJ1-1; no clear D gene. Germline assignment: CDR1 SGHRS and CDR2 YFSETQ. With 0 bases removed from V and 0 bases from J, the gap between germline ends came to 12 bases. CDR3 size: 16 residues. Drawing the rest from reference TRBV5-1 and TRBJ1-1, the complete variable domain is KAGVTQTPRYLIKTRGQQVTLSCSPISGHRSVSWYQQTPGQGLQFLFEYFSETQRNKGNFPGRFSGRQFSNSRSEMNVSTLELGDSALYLCASSLEALQLNTEAFFGQGTRLTVV.

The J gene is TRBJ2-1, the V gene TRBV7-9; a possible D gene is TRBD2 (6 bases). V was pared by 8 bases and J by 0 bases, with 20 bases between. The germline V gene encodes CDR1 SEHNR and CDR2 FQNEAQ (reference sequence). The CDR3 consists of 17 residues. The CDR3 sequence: CASLRPIAESSYNEQFF. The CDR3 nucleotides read TGTGCCAGCCTTCGACCGATAGCGGAAAGCTCCTACAATGAGCAGTTCTTC.

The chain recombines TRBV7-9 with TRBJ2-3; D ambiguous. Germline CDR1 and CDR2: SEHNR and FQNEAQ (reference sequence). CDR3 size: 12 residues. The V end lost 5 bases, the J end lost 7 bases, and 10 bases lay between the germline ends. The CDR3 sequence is CASSQSRYTQYF. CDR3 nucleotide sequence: TGTGCCAGCAGCCAGAGTCGATATACGCAGTATTTT. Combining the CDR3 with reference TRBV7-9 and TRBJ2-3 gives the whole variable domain DTGVSQNPRHKITKRGQNVTFRCDPISEHNRLYWYRQTLGQGPEFLTYFQNEAQLEKSRLLSDRFSAERPKGSFSTLEIQRTEQGDSAMYLCASSQSRYTQYFGPGTRLTVL.

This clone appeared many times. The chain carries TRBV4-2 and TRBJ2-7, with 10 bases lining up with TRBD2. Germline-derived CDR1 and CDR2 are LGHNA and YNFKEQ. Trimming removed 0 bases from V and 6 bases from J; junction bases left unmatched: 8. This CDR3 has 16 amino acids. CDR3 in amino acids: CASSQDPSGSSGEQYF. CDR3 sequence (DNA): TGTGCCAGCAGCCAAGATCCTAGCGGGAGTTCGGGCGAGCAGTACTTC.